The 9 T cell receptor beta chains reported below all come from one sample, sequenced in a study of monozygotic twins with inflammatory bowel disease. Each CDR3 protein gets one entry in TCRdb, which reprocessed the 5' RACE reads and gives no DNA. Its table records around 450,000 distinct CDR3 sequences. The sample was blood. The source is a human donor with ulcerative colitis or Crohn's disease, or a healthy co-twin of an affected twin (not recorded which).

This rearrangement joins TRBV7-6 to TRBJ1-5; the TCRdb D gene call, TRBD1, has no DNA to confirm it. This CDR3 region has 17 residues. CDR1 is SGHVS and CDR2 is FNYEAQ in the germline V gene. This chain's CDR3 is CASSPSSMTGVCQPQHF.

This chain joins TRBV27 and TRBJ2-1. The germline gives CDR1 MNHEY, CDR2 SMNVEV (reference sequence). This CDR3 region has 13 residues. The CDR3 reads CASSIARHNEQFF.

The chain couples TRBV15 to TRBJ1-1. Germline V CDR1 and CDR2: LNHNV, YYDKDF (reference sequence). The CDR3 has 15 residues. CDR3: CATSREAGRNTEAFF. The variable domain in full, completed from reference TRBV15 and TRBJ1-1, reads DAMVIQNPRYQVTQFGKPVTLSCSQTLNHNVMYWYQQKSSQAPKLLFHYYDKDFNNEADTPDNFQSRRPNTSFCFLDIRSPGLGDTAMYLCATSREAGRNTEAFFGQGTRLTVV.

J is TRBJ2-3 and V is TRBV7-8; TCRdb's D call of TRBD1 is untestable without DNA. Germline V gene sequence: CDR1 SGHVS, CDR2 FQNEAQ. This CDR3 comprises 14 residues. The CDR3 spells CASSYSGPTDTQYF.

This chain uses TRBV20-1 with TRBJ2-1; TCRdb designates TRBD2, a call that cannot be tested without DNA. CDR3 length: 11 residues. Germline lookup yields CDR1 DFQATT and CDR2 SNEGSKA (reference sequence). The CDR3 sequence: CSAKTSGEQFF.

V and J are TRBV15 and TRBJ2-3; TCRdb reports TRBD1, a call that lacks DNA to check it against. Germline-derived CDR1 and CDR2 are LNHNV and YYDKDF (reference sequence). The CDR3 extends over 17 amino acids. This chain's CDR3 is CATSRQGARTSTDTQYF. The complete variable domain, with remaining parts taken from reference TRBV15 and TRBJ2-3, reads DAMVIQNPRYQVTQFGKPVTLSCSQTLNHNVMYWYQQKSSQAPKLLFHYYDKDFNNEADTPDNFQSRRPNTSFCFLDIRSPGLGDTAMYLCATSRQGARTSTDTQYFGPGTRLTVL.

The V call is TRBV20-1, the J call TRBJ2-7; TCRdb's D gene call, TRBD2, goes unchecked for lack of DNA. The germline V gene encodes CDR1 DFQATT and CDR2 SNEGSKA (reference sequence). There are 15 residues in the CDR3. The CDR3 loop is CSVPRLAVLRNEQYF.

The chain employs TRBV7-9 and TRBJ2-3; absent DNA, TCRdb's TRBD1 call cannot be checked. The CDR3 has 15 amino acids. CDR1 and CDR2 from the germline V gene are SEHNR and FQNEAQ (reference sequence). The CDR3 loop reads CASSLARTALDTQYF.

The chain uses TRBV5-1 and TRBJ2-5; TCRdb outputs TRBD1, but without DNA this stays unchecked. Germline CDR1 and CDR2: SGHRS and YFSETQ. The CDR3 sequence is 15 residues long. The CDR3 is CASSLAGQKQETQYF. Together with reference TRBV5-1 and TRBJ2-5, the CDR3 gives the full variable domain: KAGVTQTPRYLIKTRGQQVTLSCSPISGHRSVSWYQQTPGQGLQFLFEYFSETQRNKGNFPGRFSGRQFSNSRSEMNVSTLELGDSALYLCASSLAGQKQETQYFGPGTRLLVL.